Below, 17 T cell receptor beta chains from the same sample are listed, as sequenced in a study of blood T cell repertoires in COVID-19. The repertoire was sequenced with immunoSEQ multiplex PCR; TCRdb's copy has only in-frame clones and lacks some. Seen here are tens of thousands of clones, about 87% observed once, and the top ten hold 10% to 15%. Sequencing was carried out using peripheral blood. The receptors were sampled from a human donor with active COVID-19. The donor label of this sample is uncertain.

The V gene is TRBV5-1, the J gene TRBJ1-1; a possible D gene is TRBD1 (5 bases). This CDR3 is 15 amino acids long. CDR1 is SGHRS, CDR2 YFSETQ, per germline. The V and J ends lost 7 bases and 1 base respectively, with 17 bases between them. The DNA for the CDR3 is TGCGCCAGCTTTCTCGTTCAGGGATCGAACACTGAAGCTTTCTTT. This sequence encodes CASFLVQGSNTEAFF. Variable domain in full (rest from reference TRBV5-1 and TRBJ1-1): KAGVTQTPRYLIKTRGQQVTLSCSPISGHRSVSWYQQTPGQGLQFLFEYFSETQRNKGNFPGRFSGRQFSNSRSEMNVSTLELGDSALYLCASFLVQGSNTEAFFGQGTRLTVV.

CDR3 in DNA: TGTGCCAGCAGCCTCGGGACACCCAACACTGAAGCTTTCTTT. Translating gives CASSLGTPNTEAFF. The chain is built from TRBV4-2 and TRBJ1-1, with D possibly TRBD1 on 6 matching bases. V shed 4 bases and J shed 2 bases, with 11 bases lying between them. The CDR3 length is 14 residues. From germline, CDR1 is LGHNA and CDR2 YNFKEQ.

CDR3 sequence: CASSQRPGTYGANVLTF. Written as DNA, the CDR3 is TGTGCCAGCAGCCAACGCCCGGGTACTTATGGGGCCAACGTCCTGACTTTC. This chain uses TRBV11-3 with TRBJ2-6; D unresolved. CDR3 size: 17 residues. V shed 5 bases and J shed 3 bases, with 17 bases lying between them. Germline CDR1 and CDR2: SGHNT and YENEEA.

This clone came up once. The CDR3 DNA follows: TGTGCCAGCAGCTCAGGACTAGCGGGTTCGGAGACCCAGTACTTC. Encoded protein: CASSSGLAGSETQYF. The V call is TRBV11-2, the J call TRBJ2-5; 11 nucleotides agree with TRBD2. This CDR3 has 15 amino acids. J was trimmed by 5 bases and V by 4 bases; bases with no gene match: 6. CDR1 is SGHAT, CDR2 FQNNGV, per germline.

This rearrangement joins TRBV2 to TRBJ2-1; D is unclear. The CDR3 spans 14 residues. V was trimmed by 7 bases and J by 0 bases, leaving 10 bases between them. Looked up from germline, CDR1 is SNHLY and CDR2 is FYNNEI. The DNA of the CDR3 is TGTGCCAGCACCCAGTCCCGCTCCTACAATGAGCAGTTCTTC. Amino acids: CASTQSRSYNEQFF.

This rearrangement joins TRBV21-1 to TRBJ1-5. TRBV21-1 is listed as a pseudogene. This CDR3 contains 14 residues. CDR3 amino acids: CARRGVPSNQPQHF. For the CDR3, the DNA is TGTGCCAGACGGGGGGTCCCTAGCAATCAGCCCCAGCATTTT.

The chain employs TRBV12-3 or TRBV12-4 and TRBJ1-2; D ambiguous. This CDR3 has 11 residues. V was trimmed by 4 bases and J by 5 bases, leaving 5 bases between them. The CDR3 region is CASSSRYGYTF. DNA for the CDR3: TGTGCCAGCAGTTCCAGATATGGCTACACCTTC.

V usage is TRBV2 and J usage is TRBJ2-7; TRBD1 matches 9 bases. Germline CDR1 reads SNHLY; CDR2 reads FYNNEI. The CDR3 loop spans 14 amino acids. Losses at the gene ends were 6 bases for V and 3 bases for J; bases not matched to a gene: 6. CDR3 sequence (DNA): TGTGCCAGCAGCGGACAGGGGAATCTCTACGAGCAGTACTTC. This translates into CASSGQGNLYEQYF.

The rearrangement joins TRBV15 to TRBJ1-4; maybe TRBD1 (6 bases). V lost 0 bases and J lost 7, with 18 bases in between. The CDR3 has 17 residues. Germline V gene data show CDR1 as LNHNV and CDR2 as YYDKDF (reference sequence). The DNA for the CDR3 is TGTGCCACCAGCAGAGATCTGAACCGCAGGGGTGCTGAAAAACTGTTTTTT. Its translation: CATSRDLNRRGAEKLFF.

This rearrangement joins TRBV14 to TRBJ1-4; weak D call: TRBD1 (6 bases). Trimming stripped 4 bases from V and 5 bases from J, with 14 bases between. The CDR3 consists of 15 residues. The germline V gene has CDR1 SGHDN and CDR2 FVKESK. The CDR3 region is CASSLLGGVNEKLFF. Written as DNA, the CDR3 is TGTGCCAGCAGCCTCCTAGGGGGGGTCAATGAAAAACTGTTTTTT.

The genes are TRBV19 and TRBJ2-7; 7 bases are a match to TRBD1. Germline V gene lookup returns CDR1 LNHDA and CDR2 SQIVND (reference sequence). The junction had 8 bases not matched to a gene; V was cut back by 6 bases and J by 6 bases. The CDR3 spans 13 residues. The CDR3 DNA follows: TGTGCCAGTAGGCCGACAGGGATCGGCGAGCAGTACTTC. This encodes CASRPTGIGEQYF.

In this sample, this clone turned up once. This chain links TRBV11-3 with TRBJ2-2; maybe TRBD2 (6 bases). Germline CDR1 is SGHNT and CDR2 is YENEEA. CDR3 length: 12 residues. V lost 3 bases and J 13 bases, leaving 12 bases between the germline ends. The CDR3 DNA follows: TGTGCCAGCAGCTTTCGTCGGGGAGGGCTGTTTTTT. This codes for CASSFRRGGLFF.

CDR3 sequence: CSAPNERFF. The CDR3 region has the DNA TGCAGTGCGCCAAACGAGAGGTTCTTC. V usage is TRBV20-1 and J usage is TRBJ2-1; D not certain. The CDR3 is made up of 9 amino acids. Germline CDR1 DFQATT, CDR2 SNEGSKA (reference sequence). The V end lost 6 bases, the J end lost 15 bases, and 12 bases lay between the germline ends.

This clone was seen once. The DNA for the CDR3 is TGTGCCAGCAGCTTTGCGGGAGCTGCGTACGAGCAGTACTTC. Its protein product is CASSFAGAAYEQYF. The genes are TRBV7-2 and TRBJ2-7, with 7 bases lining up with TRBD2. CDR1 SGHTA and CDR2 FQGNSA come from the germline V gene. The J segment lost 4 bases and the V segment lost 3 bases, leaving 6 bases of the junction unmatched. The CDR3 loop spans 14 amino acids.

The chain recombines TRBV5-4 with TRBJ1-1; 10 nucleotides agree with TRBD1. Trimming took 4 bases from V and 5 from J; bases not matched to a gene: 8. The CDR3 contains 15 residues. CDR1 is SGHNT and CDR2 is YYREEE in the germline V gene (reference sequence). CDR3 amino acids: CASSAGGQGGTEAFF. DNA for the CDR3: TGTGCCAGCAGCGCTGGTGGACAGGGGGGGACTGAAGCTTTCTTT. The full variable domain, its missing parts supplied by reference TRBV5-4 and TRBJ1-1, is ETGVTQSPTHLIKTRGQQVTLRCSSQSGHNTVSWYQQALGQGPQFIFQYYREEENGRGNFPPRFSGLQFPNYSSELNVNALELDDSALYLCASSAGGQGGTEAFFGQGTRLTVV.

Only one count was recorded for this clone. The chain links TRBV19 to TRBJ2-1, with 8 bases identical to TRBD2. Germline V gives CDR1 LNHDA, CDR2 SQIVND (reference sequence). V lost 6 bases, J lost 1 base, and 8 bases stayed unmatched. This CDR3 is 16 amino acids long. DNA of the CDR3: TGTGCCAGTAGCCTTGGTGCTAGCGGGTCCTACAATGAGCAGTTCTTC. Translating it yields CASSLGASGSYNEQFF.

The chain is built from TRBV28 and TRBJ1-3; TRBD1 might be the D (6 bases). Trimming took off 5 bases at V and 0 bases at J, with 11 bases between the two ends. Germline values: CDR1 MDHEN, CDR2 SYDVKM. There are 15 residues in the CDR3. Here the CDR3 DNA reads TGTGCCAGCAGTGCAGGGGACTACTCTGGAAACACCATATATTTT. As protein: CASSAGDYSGNTIYF.